Listed below are T cell receptor beta chains from one sample, sequenced in a study of T cells after posttransplantation cyclophosphamide. Sequencing was performed with immunoSEQ multiplex PCR; in TCRdb, only in-frame clones are kept and a portion is missing. The record shows 30,000 to 45,000 clones for this sample, with no singletons present. The sequenced material came from PBMCs. These receptors all stem from a girl aged 5-17 years in good health, CMV-negative, and a related stem cell transplant donor. The CDR3 runs from the conserved cysteine through the conserved F or W. D genes are given only for firm matches. The size entry is marked missing in some rows and otherwise reads once, few, many or a size class.

j_call | clone_size | d_call | v_call | cdr3_nt | cdr3_aa
TRBJ1-2 | - | - | TRBV7-9 | TGTGCCAGCAGCTTAAGCCAAGGACTGAGCTATGGCTACACCTTC | CASSLSQGLSYGYTF
TRBJ2-2 | many | TRBD1 | TRBV11-2 | TGTGCCAGCACTGACAGGGACACGAACACCGGGGAGCTGTTTTTT | CASTDRDTNTGELFF
TRBJ2-2 | - | TRBD1 | TRBV25-1 | TGTGCCAGCAGTGCCCCGGACAGGGATACCGGGGAGCTGTTTTTT | CASSAPDRDTGELFF
TRBJ1-4 | many | - | TRBV27 | TGTGCCAGCAGTATCTCAGGGGCGCGGGAAAAACTGTTTTTT | CASSISGAREKLFF
TRBJ2-1 | many | - | TRBV5-1 | TGCGCCAGCAGCTTAGGGTTCGGCGTGACCCGGGACAACAATGAGCAGTTCTTC | CASSLGFGVTRDNNEQFF
TRBJ2-5 | - | - | TRBV7-2 | TGTGCCAGCAGCTTAGAAAGGGTAGGGGTGACCCAGTACTTC | CASSLERVGVTQYF
TRBJ2-2 | - | - | TRBV5-4 | TGTGCCAGCAGCCCGCTTCTGGGAGGTGGAAACACCGGGGAGCTGTTTTTT | CASSPLLGGGNTGELFF
TRBJ2-5 | - | TRBD1 | TRBV27 | TGTGCCAGCAGTTCAATCGGACAGGTCCAAGAGACCCAGTACTTC | CASSSIGQVQETQYF
TRBJ2-7 | few | - | TRBV30 | TGTGCCTGGAGTGCCCTAGGAGTGCAGTACTTC | CAWSALGVQYF
TRBJ1-3 | many | TRBD1 | TRBV9 | TGTGCCAGCAGCGTCGGACAGGAGTCTTTCTTAAGAGGAAACACCATATATTTT | CASSVGQESFLRGNTIYF